This TCR beta chain was recovered during a study of regulatory T cells in long-lasting Graves disease. The J segment lost 0 bases and the V segment lost 3 bases, leaving 8 bases of the junction unmatched. Germline CDR1 KGHSH, CDR2 LQKENI. This CDR3 contains 17 residues. Broader study findings: Whereas new patients shared 970 or so public clonotypes, persistent patients shared more, at about 3,000.

In its sample, this clonotype was seen many times. Its target is unknown. Through Arm-PCR of CDR3 regions and iRepertoire HTBI primers, TCR beta libraries were built. As originally analysed: The samples yielded roughly 64 TRBV and around 14 TRBJ segments. From the multiplex PCR reads, TCRdb called clonotypes with MiXCR, one entry per CDR3 protein. The V and J calls, along with clone size, are taken from TCRdb and not from the paper's own processing. The table lists over 450,000 distinct CDR3 sequences, about 11% of them singletons, with about 8.9% in the top ten. The time point here: newly diagnosed GD, antithyroid drugs for less than 3 months. RNA from PBMCs was the source of the TCR library. This sample was also put to use in a study of T cells in Graves' hyperthyroidism and ophthalmopathy.

The rearrangement uses TRBV18 and TRBJ2-3; 8 positions agree with TRBD2. The TCR was taken from a woman aged 25 to 45 with Graves disease. The sample consisted of peripheral blood mononuclear cells (PBMCs), taken at new diagnosis, from a patient treated with antithyroid drugs. CDR3 bases: TGTGCCAGCTCACCTCAACTAGCGGTGCTCAGCACAGATACGCAGTATTTT. As protein: CASSPQLAVLSTDTQYF.